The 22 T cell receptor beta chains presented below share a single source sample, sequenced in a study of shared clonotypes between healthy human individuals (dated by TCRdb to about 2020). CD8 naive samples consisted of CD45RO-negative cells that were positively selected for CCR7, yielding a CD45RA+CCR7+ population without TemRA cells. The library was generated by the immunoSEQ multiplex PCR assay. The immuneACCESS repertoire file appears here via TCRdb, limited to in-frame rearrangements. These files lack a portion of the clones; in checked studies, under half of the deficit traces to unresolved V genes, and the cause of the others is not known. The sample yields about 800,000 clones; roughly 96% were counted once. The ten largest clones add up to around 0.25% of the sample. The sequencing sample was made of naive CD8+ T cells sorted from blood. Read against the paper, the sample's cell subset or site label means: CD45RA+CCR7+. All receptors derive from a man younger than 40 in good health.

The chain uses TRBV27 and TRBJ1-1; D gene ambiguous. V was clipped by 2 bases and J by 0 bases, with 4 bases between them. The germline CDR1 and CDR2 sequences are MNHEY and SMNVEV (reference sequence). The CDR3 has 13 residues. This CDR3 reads CASSLTLNTEAFF. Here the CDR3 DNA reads TGTGCCAGCAGTTTAACGTTGAACACTGAAGCTTTCTTT.

The CDR3 DNA sequence: TGTGCCAGCAGTGAAGCAACAGGGGTCTACGAGCAGTACTTC. It is translated as CASSEATGVYEQYF. The rearrangement joins TRBV6-1 to TRBJ2-7; 7 bases agree with TRBD1. The CDR3 is 14 amino acids. Germline trimming cut 0 bases from V and 3 bases from J; bases unmatched to any gene: 2. Germline V gene sequence: CDR1 MNHNS, CDR2 SASEGT.

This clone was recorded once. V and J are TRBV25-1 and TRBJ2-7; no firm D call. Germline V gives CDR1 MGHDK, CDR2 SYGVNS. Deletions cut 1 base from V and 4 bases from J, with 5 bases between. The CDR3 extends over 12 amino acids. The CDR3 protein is CASSEWGYEQYF. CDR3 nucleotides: TGTGCCAGCAGTGAATGGGGTTACGAGCAGTACTTC.

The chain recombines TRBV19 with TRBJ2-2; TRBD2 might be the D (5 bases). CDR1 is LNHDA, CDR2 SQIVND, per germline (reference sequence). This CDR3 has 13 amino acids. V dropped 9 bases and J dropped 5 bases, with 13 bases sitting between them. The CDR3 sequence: CASTPSGTGELFF. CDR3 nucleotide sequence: TGTGCCAGCACCCCGTCGGGGACCGGGGAGCTGTTTTTT.

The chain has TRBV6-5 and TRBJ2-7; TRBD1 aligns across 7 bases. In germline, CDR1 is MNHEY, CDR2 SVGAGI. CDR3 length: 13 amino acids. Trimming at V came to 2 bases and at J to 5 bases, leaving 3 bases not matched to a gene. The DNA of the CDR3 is TGTGCCAGCAGTTACAACGGACAGGACGAGCAGTACTTC. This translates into CASSYNGQDEQYF.

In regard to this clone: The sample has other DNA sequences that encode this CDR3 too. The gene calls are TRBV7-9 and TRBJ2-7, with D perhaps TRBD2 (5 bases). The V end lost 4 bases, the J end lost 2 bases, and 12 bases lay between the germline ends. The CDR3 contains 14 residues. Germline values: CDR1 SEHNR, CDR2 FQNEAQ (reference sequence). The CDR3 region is CASSSGLATYEQYF. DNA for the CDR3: TGTGCCAGCAGCTCCGGACTTGCGACCTACGAGCAGTACTTC.

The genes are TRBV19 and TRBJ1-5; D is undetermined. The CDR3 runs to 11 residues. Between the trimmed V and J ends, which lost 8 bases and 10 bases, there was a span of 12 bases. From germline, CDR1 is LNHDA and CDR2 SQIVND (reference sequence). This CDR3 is CASGRAQPQHF. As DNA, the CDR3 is TGTGCCAGTGGAAGGGCACAACCCCAGCATTTT.

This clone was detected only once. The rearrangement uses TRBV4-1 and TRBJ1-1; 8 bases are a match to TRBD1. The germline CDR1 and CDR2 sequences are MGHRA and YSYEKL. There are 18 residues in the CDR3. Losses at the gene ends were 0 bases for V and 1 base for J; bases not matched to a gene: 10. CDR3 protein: CASSQDPLDRGTNTEAFF. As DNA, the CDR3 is TGCGCCAGCAGCCAAGATCCCCTCGACAGGGGCACGAACACTGAAGCTTTCTTT.

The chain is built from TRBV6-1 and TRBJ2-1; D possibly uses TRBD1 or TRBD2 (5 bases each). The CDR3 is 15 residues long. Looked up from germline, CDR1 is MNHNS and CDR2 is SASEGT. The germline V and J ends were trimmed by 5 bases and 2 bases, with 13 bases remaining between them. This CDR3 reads CASSQHGAAYNEQFF. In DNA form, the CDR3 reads TGTGCCAGCAGTCAACACGGGGCTGCCTACAATGAGCAGTTCTTC.

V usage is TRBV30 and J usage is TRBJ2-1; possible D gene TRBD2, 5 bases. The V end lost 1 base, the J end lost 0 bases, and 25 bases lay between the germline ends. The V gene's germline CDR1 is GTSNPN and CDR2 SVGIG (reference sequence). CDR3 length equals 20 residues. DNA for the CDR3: TGTGCCTGGAGTGCCTCAAACATAGTTAGCGCAAGTTGCTCCTACAATGAGCAGTTCTTC. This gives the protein CAWSASNIVSASCSYNEQFF.

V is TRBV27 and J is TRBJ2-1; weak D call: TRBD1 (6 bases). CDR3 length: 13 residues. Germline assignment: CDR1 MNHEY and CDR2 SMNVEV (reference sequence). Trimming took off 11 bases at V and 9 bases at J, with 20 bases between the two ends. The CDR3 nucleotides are TGTGCCGGACCCCCGGGACAAACGGGTGAGCAGTTCTTC. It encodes CAGPPGQTGEQFF.

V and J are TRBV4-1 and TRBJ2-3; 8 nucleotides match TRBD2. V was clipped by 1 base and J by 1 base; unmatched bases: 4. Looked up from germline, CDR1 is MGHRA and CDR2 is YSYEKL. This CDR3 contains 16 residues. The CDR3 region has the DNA TGCGCCAGCAGCCAAGTCGTCGGGAGGGGCACAGATACGCAGTATTTT. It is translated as CASSQVVGRGTDTQYF.

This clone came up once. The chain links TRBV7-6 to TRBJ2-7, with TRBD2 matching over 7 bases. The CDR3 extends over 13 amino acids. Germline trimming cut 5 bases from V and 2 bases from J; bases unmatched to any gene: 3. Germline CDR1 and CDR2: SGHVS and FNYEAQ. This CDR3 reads CASSEGTTYEQYF. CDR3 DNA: TGTGCCAGCAGCGAGGGGACTACCTACGAGCAGTACTTC.

CDR3 nucleotide sequence: TGTGCCAGCAGCTTAGATGCGGGAATGGGATCCTACGAGCAGTACTTC. It translates to CASSLDAGMGSYEQYF. The chain employs TRBV7-9 and TRBJ2-7; the D gene is possibly TRBD2 (6 bases). The V end was cut by 1 base, the J end by 1 base, with 14 bases between. CDR1 SEHNR and CDR2 FQNEAQ come from the germline V gene (reference sequence). The length of the CDR3 is 16 residues. Variable domain in full (rest from reference TRBV7-9 and TRBJ2-7): DTGVSQNPRHKITKRGQNVTFRCDPISEHNRLYWYRQTLGQGPEFLTYFQNEAQLEKSRLLSDRFSAERPKGSFSTLEIQRTEQGDSAMYLCASSLDAGMGSYEQYFGPGTRLTVT.

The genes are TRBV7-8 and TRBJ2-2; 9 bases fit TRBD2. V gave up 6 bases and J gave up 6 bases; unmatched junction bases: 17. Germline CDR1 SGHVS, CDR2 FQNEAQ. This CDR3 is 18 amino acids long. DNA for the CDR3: TGTGCCAGCAGGGGGCGATTGCTAGCGGGACTTGCCCCCGGGGAGCTGTTTTTT. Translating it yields CASRGRLLAGLAPGELFF.

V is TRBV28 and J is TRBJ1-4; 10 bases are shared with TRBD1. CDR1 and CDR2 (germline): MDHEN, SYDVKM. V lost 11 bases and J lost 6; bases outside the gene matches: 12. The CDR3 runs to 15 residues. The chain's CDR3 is CARKTGGPQDEKLFF. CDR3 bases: TGTGCCCGAAAGACAGGGGGCCCTCAGGATGAAAAACTGTTTTTT.

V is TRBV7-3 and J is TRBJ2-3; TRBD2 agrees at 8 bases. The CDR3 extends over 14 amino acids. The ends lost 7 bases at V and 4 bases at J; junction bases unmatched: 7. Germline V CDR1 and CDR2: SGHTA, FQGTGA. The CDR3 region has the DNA TGTGCCAGCAAGCTGAGCGGGAGCGCAGATACGCAGTATTTT. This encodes CASKLSGSADTQYF.

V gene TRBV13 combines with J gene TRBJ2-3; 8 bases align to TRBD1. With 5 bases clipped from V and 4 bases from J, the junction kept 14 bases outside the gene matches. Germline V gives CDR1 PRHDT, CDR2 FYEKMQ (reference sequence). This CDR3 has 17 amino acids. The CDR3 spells CASSEGGTGGLADTQYF. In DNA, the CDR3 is TGTGCCAGCAGCGAAGGGGGCACAGGGGGGCTCGCAGATACGCAGTATTTT.

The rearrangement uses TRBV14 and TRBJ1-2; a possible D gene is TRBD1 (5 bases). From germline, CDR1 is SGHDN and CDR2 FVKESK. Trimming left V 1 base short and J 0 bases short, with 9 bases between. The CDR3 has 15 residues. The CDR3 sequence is CASSQGQGPNYGYTF. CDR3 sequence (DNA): TGTGCCAGCAGCCAAGGTCAGGGACCTAACTATGGCTACACCTTC.

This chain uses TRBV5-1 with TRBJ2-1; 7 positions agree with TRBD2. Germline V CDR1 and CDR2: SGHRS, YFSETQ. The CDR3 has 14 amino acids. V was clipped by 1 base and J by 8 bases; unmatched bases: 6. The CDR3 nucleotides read TGCGCCAGCAGCTTGTTTGCGGGAGTTGATGAGCAGTTCTTC. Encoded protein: CASSLFAGVDEQFF.

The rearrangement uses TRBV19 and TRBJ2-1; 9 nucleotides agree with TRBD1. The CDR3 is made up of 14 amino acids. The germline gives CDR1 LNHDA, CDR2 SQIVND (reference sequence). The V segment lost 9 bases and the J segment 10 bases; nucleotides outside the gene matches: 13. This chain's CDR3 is CASKGDRALREQFF. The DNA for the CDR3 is TGTGCCAGCAAGGGGGACAGGGCTCTGAGGGAGCAGTTCTTC.

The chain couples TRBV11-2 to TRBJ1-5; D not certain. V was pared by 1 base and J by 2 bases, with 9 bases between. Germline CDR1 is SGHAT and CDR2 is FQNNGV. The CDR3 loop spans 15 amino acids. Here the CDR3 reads CASSLVPFGNQPQHF. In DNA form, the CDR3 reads TGTGCCAGCAGCTTAGTACCGTTTGGCAATCAGCCCCAGCATTTT. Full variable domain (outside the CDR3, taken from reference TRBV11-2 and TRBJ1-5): EAGVAQSPRYKIIEKRQSVAFWCNPISGHATLYWYQQILGQGPKLLIQFQNNGVVDDSQLPKDRFSAERLKGVDSTLKIQPAKLEDSAVYLCASSLVPFGNQPQHFGDGTRLSIL.